Sequencing of this TCR beta chain was carried out in a study of cytomegalovirus exposure and HLA in healthy donors. Per the germline V gene, CDR1 is LNHDA and CDR2 is SQIVND (reference sequence). The J segment lost 3 bases and the V segment lost 6 bases, leaving 6 bases of the junction unmatched. This CDR3 is 16 amino acids long. Comments on this clone: Its antigen is as yet unknown.

The repertoire was sequenced with immunoSEQ multiplex PCR; TCRdb's copy has only in-frame clones and lacks some. In the table there are 200,000 or so clones, around 83% of which are singletons. Study observations and caveats: The classifier reportedly diagnosed cytomegalovirus status with high specificity and sensitivity.

The clonotype was recovered from a woman aged 25 to 45 in good health and CMV-seropositive. The rearrangement joins TRBV19 to TRBJ2-3, with 13 positions matching TRBD2. The source material was PBMCs. CDR3 amino acids: CASSHTSGRATDTQYF. As DNA, the CDR3 is TGTGCCAGTAGCCACACTAGCGGGAGGGCGACAGATACGCAGTATTTT.